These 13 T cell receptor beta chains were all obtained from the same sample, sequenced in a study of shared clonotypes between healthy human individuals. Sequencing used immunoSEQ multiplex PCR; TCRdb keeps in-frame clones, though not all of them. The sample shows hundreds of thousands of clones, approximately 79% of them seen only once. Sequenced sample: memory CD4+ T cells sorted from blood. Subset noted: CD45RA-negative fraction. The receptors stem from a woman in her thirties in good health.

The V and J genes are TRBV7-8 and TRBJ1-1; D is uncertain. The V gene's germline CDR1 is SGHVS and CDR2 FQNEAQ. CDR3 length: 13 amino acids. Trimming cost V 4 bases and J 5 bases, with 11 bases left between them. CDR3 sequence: CASSYKRDTEAFF. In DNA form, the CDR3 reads TGTGCCAGCAGCTACAAACGGGATACTGAAGCTTTCTTT. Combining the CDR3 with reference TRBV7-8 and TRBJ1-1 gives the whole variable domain GAGVSQSPRYKVAKRGQDVALRCDPISGHVSLFWYQQALGQGPEFLTYFQNEAQLDKSGLPSDRFFAERPEGSVSTLKIQRTQQEDSAVYLCASSYKRDTEAFFGQGTRLTVV.

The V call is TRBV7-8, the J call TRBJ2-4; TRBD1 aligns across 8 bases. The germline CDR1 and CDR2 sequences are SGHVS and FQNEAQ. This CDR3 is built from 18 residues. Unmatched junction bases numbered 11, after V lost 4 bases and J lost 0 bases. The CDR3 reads CASSYDRGYRLAKNIQYF. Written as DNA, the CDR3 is TGTGCCAGCAGCTACGACAGGGGCTACAGGCTAGCCAAAAACATTCAGTACTTC.

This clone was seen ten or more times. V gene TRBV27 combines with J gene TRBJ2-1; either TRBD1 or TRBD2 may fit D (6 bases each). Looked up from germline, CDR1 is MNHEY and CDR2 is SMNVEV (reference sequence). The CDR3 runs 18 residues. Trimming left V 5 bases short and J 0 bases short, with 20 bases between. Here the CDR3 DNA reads TGTGCCAGCAGTCCGACGTTACCCAGGGGAGGCTCCTACAATGAGCAGTTCTTC. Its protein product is CASSPTLPRGGSYNEQFF.

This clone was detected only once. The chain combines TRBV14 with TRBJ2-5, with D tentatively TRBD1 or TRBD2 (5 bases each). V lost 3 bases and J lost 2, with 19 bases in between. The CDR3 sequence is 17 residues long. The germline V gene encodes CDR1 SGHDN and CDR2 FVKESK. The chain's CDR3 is CASSQGPAGFRQETQYF. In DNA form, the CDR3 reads TGTGCCAGCAGCCAGGGACCCGCAGGATTCCGTCAAGAGACCCAGTACTTC. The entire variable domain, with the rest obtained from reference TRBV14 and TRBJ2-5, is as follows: EAGVTQFPSHSVIEKGQTVTLRCDPISGHDNLYWYRRVMGKEIKFLLHFVKESKQDESGMPNNRFLAERTGGTYSTLKVQPAELEDSGVYFCASSQGPAGFRQETQYFGPGTRLLVL.

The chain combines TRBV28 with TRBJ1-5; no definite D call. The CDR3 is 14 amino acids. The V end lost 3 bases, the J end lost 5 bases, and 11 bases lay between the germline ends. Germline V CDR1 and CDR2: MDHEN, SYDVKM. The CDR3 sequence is CASSFRGDYQPQHF. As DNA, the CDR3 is TGTGCCAGCAGTTTTCGAGGAGATTATCAGCCCCAGCATTTT.

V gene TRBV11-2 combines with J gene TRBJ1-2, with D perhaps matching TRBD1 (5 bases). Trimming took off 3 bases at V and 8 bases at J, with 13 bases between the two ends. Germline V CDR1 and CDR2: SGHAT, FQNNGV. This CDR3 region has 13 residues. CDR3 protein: CASSFGGARGYTF. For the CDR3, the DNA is TGTGCCAGCAGCTTTGGAGGGGCTAGGGGCTACACCTTC.

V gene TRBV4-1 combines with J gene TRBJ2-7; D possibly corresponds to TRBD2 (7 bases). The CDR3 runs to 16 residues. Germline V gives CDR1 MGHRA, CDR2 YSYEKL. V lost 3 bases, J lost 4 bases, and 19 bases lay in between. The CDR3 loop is CASSQRERGGGYEQYF. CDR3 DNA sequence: TGCGCCAGCAGCCAGAGGGAGAGGGGAGGGGGATACGAGCAGTACTTC.

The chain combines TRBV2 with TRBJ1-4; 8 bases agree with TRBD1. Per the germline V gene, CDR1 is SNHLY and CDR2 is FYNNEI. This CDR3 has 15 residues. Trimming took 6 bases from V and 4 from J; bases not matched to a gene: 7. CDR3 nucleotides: TGTGCCAGCAGGAGACGGACAGGGAGTAATGAAAAACTGTTTTTT. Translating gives CASRRRTGSNEKLFF.

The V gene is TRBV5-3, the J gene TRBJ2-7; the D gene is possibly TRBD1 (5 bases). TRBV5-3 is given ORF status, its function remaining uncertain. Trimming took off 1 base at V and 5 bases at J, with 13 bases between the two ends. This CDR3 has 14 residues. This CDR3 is CARSLLGAAHEQYF. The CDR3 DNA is TGTGCCAGAAGCTTGTTAGGGGCGGCCCACGAGCAGTACTTC.

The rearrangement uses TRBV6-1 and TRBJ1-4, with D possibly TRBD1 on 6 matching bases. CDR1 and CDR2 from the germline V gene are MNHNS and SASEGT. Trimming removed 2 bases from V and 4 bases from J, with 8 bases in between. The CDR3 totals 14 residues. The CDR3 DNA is TGTGCCAGCAGTGAAAGGGGGAGTAATGAAAAACTGTTTTTT. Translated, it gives CASSERGSNEKLFF.

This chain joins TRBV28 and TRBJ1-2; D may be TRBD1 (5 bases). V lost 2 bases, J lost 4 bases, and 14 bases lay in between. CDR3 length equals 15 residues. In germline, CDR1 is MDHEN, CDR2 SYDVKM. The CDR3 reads CASSLPSQGSYGYTF. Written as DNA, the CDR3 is TGTGCCAGCAGTTTACCCTCCCAGGGCTCCTATGGCTACACCTTC.

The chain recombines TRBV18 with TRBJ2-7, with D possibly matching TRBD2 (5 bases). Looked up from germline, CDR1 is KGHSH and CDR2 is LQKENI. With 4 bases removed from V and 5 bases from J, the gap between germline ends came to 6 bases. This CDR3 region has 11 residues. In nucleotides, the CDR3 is TGTGCCAGCTCACGGAGGCACGAGCAGTACTTC. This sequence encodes CASSRRHEQYF.

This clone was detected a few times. The DNA of the CDR3 is TGCGCCAGCAGCCTGGAGATGGGGACCCAGTACTTC. Protein sequence: CASSLEMGTQYF. V gene TRBV5-1 combines with J gene TRBJ2-5; D unresolved. The V end lost 4 bases, the J end lost 7 bases, and 11 bases lay between the germline ends. The CDR3 is 12 residues long. Germline lookup yields CDR1 SGHRS and CDR2 YFSETQ.